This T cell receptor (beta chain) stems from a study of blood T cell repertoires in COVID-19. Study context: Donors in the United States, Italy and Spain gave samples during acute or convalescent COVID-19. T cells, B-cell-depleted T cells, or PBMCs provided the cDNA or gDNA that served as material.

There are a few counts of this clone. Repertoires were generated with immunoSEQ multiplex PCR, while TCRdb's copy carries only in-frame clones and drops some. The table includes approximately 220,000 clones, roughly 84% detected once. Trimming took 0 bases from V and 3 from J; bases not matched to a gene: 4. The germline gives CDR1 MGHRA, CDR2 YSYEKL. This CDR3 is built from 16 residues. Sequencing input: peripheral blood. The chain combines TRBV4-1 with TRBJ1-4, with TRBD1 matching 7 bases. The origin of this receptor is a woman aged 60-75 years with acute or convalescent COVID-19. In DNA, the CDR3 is TGCGCCAGCAGCCAAGAAGGACAGGTCTCTAATGAAAAACTGTTTTTT. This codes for CASSQEGQVSNEKLFF.